A single sample is the source of the 3 T cell receptor beta chains below, sequenced in a study of neoadjuvant nivolumab and ipilimumab in lung cancer. The protocol was immunoSEQ multiplex PCR, while the TCRdb copy is restricted to in-frame clones and leaves out a portion. The sample records about 30,000 clones, 83% being singletons. Sequencing was performed on tumor tissue, taken after neoadjuvant nivolumab, alone or with ipilimumab, at or shortly before surgery. The receptors were gathered from an adult with non-small cell lung cancer.

V usage is TRBV7-2 and J usage is TRBJ1-2; a possible D gene is TRBD1 (6 bases). The CDR3 covers 13 residues. V was shortened by 4 bases and J by 4 bases, with 10 bases between the two germline ends. Germline-derived CDR1 and CDR2 are SGHTA and FQGNSA. The CDR3 DNA reads TGTGCCAGCAGCTCCGGGACATTCTATGGCTACACCTTC. This sequence encodes CASSSGTFYGYTF.

The chain uses TRBV5-5 and TRBJ2-3; no reliable D call. This CDR3 contains 14 residues. Trimming took off 0 bases at V and 6 bases at J, with 11 bases between the two ends. Germline CDR1 is SGHKS and CDR2 is YYEKEE (reference sequence). The CDR3 coding sequence is TGTGCCAGCAGCTTGGAGAGCCCGCCGGATACGCAGTATTTT. It yields the protein CASSLESPPDTQYF.

The chain employs TRBV29-1 and TRBJ2-7, with TRBD1 as a possible D gene (6 bases). The V and J ends lost 4 bases and 2 bases respectively, with 15 bases between them. This CDR3 comprises 14 residues. Germline V lookup: CDR1 SQVTM, CDR2 ANQGSEA. DNA for the CDR3: TGCAGCGTTGTCTGGGGACACCGTCCCTACGAGCAGTACTTC. It yields the protein CSVVWGHRPYEQYF.